Reported below is one T cell receptor (beta chain). The sample belongs to a study of blood T cell repertoires in COVID-19. Across the study: From the United States, Italy and Spain came samples of acute and convalescent COVID-19. In each case, the material was cDNA or gDNA derived from T cells, B-cell-depleted T cells, or PBMCs.

Those enrolled in Seattle joined during active infection and were followed longitudinally afterward. Original handling: Estimation of nucleated cell counts was performed using reference gene primer amplification. Method: immunoSEQ multiplex PCR; TCRdb's copy keeps in-frame clones and lacks some. V and J calls and clone size come straight from that table; D and trimming were deduced from the DNA. The data show roughly 400,000 clones, roughly 86% seen once. The germline V and J ends were trimmed by 6 bases and 1 base, with 10 bases remaining between them. Germline CDR1 LGHNA, CDR2 YNFKEQ. There are 13 residues in the CDR3.

V is TRBV4-2 and J is TRBJ2-7, with D maybe TRBD1 (5 bases). The TCR comes from a woman in her sixties with COVID-19, enrolled during active disease. The sample comprised peripheral blood. The CDR3 region is CASRGVPSYEQYF. The CDR3 DNA reads as TGTGCCAGCAGAGGGGTACCGTCCTACGAGCAGTACTTC.